This TCR beta chain was recorded in a study of CD8 T cells in ankylosing spondylitis. CDR3 size: 14 residues. CDR1 and CDR2 from the germline V gene are SGHTA and FQGNSA. The V end lost 6 bases, the J end lost 10 bases, and 18 bases lay between the germline ends. A note on this clonotype: Its antigen remains unknown.

Overall study results and limits: Blood of patients with ankylosing spondylitis appeared to be characterized by a TCR beta motif of several highly homologous variants. It was reported that disease-linked clones were significantly enriched in matched ankylosing spondylitis synovial fluid. In reactive arthritis synovial fluid and blood, some motif variants had been reported before.

Quantitative molecular-barcoded 5'-RACE generated the TCR beta libraries. TCRdb re-analysed the 5' RACE reads in MiXCR, keeping a single row per CDR3 protein. The repertoire holds more than 150,000 distinct CDR3 sequences, around 10% seen once, with roughly 28% in the top ten. V is TRBV7-2 and J is TRBJ2-2; either TRBD1 or TRBD2 may fit D (5 bases each). The sample consisted of blood, either unsorted or a sorted T cell fraction (not recorded which). The origin of this receptor is a male donor with ankylosing spondylitis or in good health (not recorded which). The CDR3: CASRPGTHTEELFF. The CDR3 coding sequence is TGTGCCAGCAGACCCGGGACGCATACGGAGGAGCTGTTTTTT.